Here is one TCR beta chain with its context. The method was immunoSEQ multiplex PCR; TCRdb's version includes in-frame clones alone and lacks a portion of them. The table lists 30,000 or so clones, approximately 89% of them singletons. J lost 0 bases, V lost 0 bases, and 5 bases had no gene match. Looked up from germline, CDR1 is GTSNPN and CDR2 is SVGIG (reference sequence). This CDR3 has 16 residues. The entry originates in a study of chemoradiotherapy in HPV16-positive cancers. The receptor was isolated from a human donor with HPV-associated anogenital cancer. The material was blood, obtained from a patient who underwent chemoradiotherapy. The J gene is TRBJ2-7, the V gene TRBV30, with 10 nucleotides matching TRBD2. In nucleotides, the CDR3 is TGTGCCTGGAGTGTATGGGGACTAGCGACCTCCTACGAGCAGTACTTC. Translation gives CAWSVWGLATSYEQYF.